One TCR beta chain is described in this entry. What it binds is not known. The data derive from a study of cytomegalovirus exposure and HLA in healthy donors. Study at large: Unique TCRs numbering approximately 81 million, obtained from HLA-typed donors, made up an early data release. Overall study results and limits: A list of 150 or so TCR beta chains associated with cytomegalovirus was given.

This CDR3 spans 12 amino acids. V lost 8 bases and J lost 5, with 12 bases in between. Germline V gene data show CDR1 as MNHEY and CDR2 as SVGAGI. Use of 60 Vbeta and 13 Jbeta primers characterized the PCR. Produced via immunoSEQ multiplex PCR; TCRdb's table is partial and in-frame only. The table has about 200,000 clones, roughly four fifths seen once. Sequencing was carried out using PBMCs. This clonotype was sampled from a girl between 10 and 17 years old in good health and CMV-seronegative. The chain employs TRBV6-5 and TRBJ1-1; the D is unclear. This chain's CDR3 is CASCGKWTEAFF. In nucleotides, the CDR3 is TGTGCCAGCTGCGGGAAGTGGACTGAAGCTTTCTTT.